The clone carrying this TCR beta chain appeared a single time. This specimen belongs to a study of blood T cell repertoires in COVID-19. CDR3 length equals 14 residues. Germline CDR1 SGHRS, CDR2 YFSETQ. Deletions cut 2 bases from V and 4 bases from J, with 10 bases between. Some clones are missing from TCRdb's copy, which holds only in-frame ones; the method was immunoSEQ multiplex PCR. The sample shows about 95,000 clones, roughly nine tenths of them seen only once. Material: peripheral blood. This TCR was sampled from a woman in her 70s with acute or convalescent COVID-19. V usage is TRBV5-1 and J usage is TRBJ1-3, with no clear D. CDR3 nucleotides: TGCGCCAGCAGCTTTGGGCAGATCGGAAACACCATATATTTT. It yields the protein CASSFGQIGNTIYF.